A selection of T cell receptor beta chains follows, all from one sample in a study of T cells in Graves' hyperthyroidism and ophthalmopathy. TCRdb passed the multiplex PCR reads through MiXCR, listing each CDR3 protein once. The table includes some 250,000 distinct CDR3 sequences, roughly 15% detected once. The sequencing input was blood. These receptor sequences come from a woman aged 40-49 years with Graves' hyperthyroidism that later progressed to Graves' ophthalmopathy. CDR3s include the opening cysteine and the closing phenylalanine or tryptophan. The D gene is left open where the match is weak. Some rows have no size entry. The others give once, few or many, or a class for an expanded clone.

cdr3_nt	cdr3_aa	v_call	d_call	cdr3_length	clone_size	j_call
TGTGCCAGTAGTATAGATTCAGCCGGACCCACAGATACGCAGTATTTT	CASSIDSAGPTDTQYF	TRBV19	-	16	few	TRBJ2-3
TGCAGCGTTGAAAGGACAGGGACTCGCGAGCAGTACTTC	CSVERTGTREQYF	TRBV29-1	TRBD1	13	once	TRBJ2-7
TGTGCCAGCAGCTTAGCGGCCTACGAGCAGTACTTC	CASSLAAYEQYF	TRBV11-2	-	12	many	TRBJ2-7
TGTGCCAGCATTCCGGGACAGGGCAACCATGAGCAGTTCTTC	CASIPGQGNHEQFF	TRBV6-1	TRBD1	14	many	TRBJ2-1
TGTGCCAGCTCCCAGAGTTTGATGGCTAAGAACACTGAAGCTTTCTTT	CASSQSLMAKNTEAFF	TRBV18	-	16	many	TRBJ1-1
TGCGCCAGCAGTGGGGGCGGCAGTCAAACAGATACGCAGTATTTT	CASSGGGSQTDTQYF	TRBV10-1	-	15	few	TRBJ2-3
TGCAGTGCTAGAGATTGGCGGCATGGAACCGGGGAGCTGTTTTTT	CSARDWRHGTGELFF	TRBV20-1	-	15	-	TRBJ2-2
TGTGCCAGCAGCTTAGCTTCGGCAGGGGATGCGACCTACGAGCAGTACTTC	CASSLASAGDATYEQYF	TRBV7-9	-	17	many	TRBJ2-7
TGCAGCGTAAGGGGGCAGTTCTTC	CSVRGQFF	TRBV29-1	-	8	many	TRBJ2-1
TGTGCCAGCAGCTTAGATCGGGGTTTAGATACGCAGTATTTT	CASSLDRGLDTQYF	TRBV11-2	-	14	-	TRBJ2-3
TGTGCCAGCAGCCGCTGGGGGGGCGGCACCGGGGAGCTGTTTTTT	CASSRWGGGTGELFF	TRBV7-9	-	15	many	TRBJ2-2
TGCAGTGCGGTAGAGATGGGGACCCCCAATCAGCCCCAGCATTTT	CSAVEMGTPNQPQHF	TRBV20-1	-	15	few	TRBJ1-5
TGTGCCAGCAGCTTGGGACTAGCGGGAGGTTTTGAGCAGTTCTTC	CASSLGLAGGFEQFF	TRBV7-3	TRBD2	15	many	TRBJ2-1
TGCGCCAGCAGCCATAGGACAGGTAGCACTGAAGCTTTCTTT	CASSHRTGSTEAFF	TRBV4-1	TRBD1	14	many	TRBJ1-1
TGTGCCAGCATTCTCCGGGCCTCATATAATTCACCCCTCCACTTT	CASILRASYNSPLHF	TRBV7-3	-	15	many	TRBJ1-6
TGTGCCAGCCTCCCCCAACGGAGGGCCCGAGGGGGGGAGCTGTTTTTT	CASLPQRRARGGELFF	TRBV6-1	-	16	many	TRBJ2-2
TGCGCCAGCAGCCCCGGGACTAGCGGAAATACTATACAAGAGACCCGGTACTTC	CASSPGTSGNTIQETRYF	TRBV5-1	TRBD2	18	-	TRBJ2-5
TGTGCCACTGCGGGGAGAGAGGAATATAACATTCAGTACTTC	CATAGREEYNIQYF	TRBV19	-	14	-	TRBJ2-4
TGTGCCAGCAGTTTTTCGGGGAAAGGGTCACCCCTCCACTTT	CASSFSGKGSPLHF	TRBV12-3/TRBV12-4	-	14	many	TRBJ1-6
TGTGCCAGCAGTGAATATGGCAGGGAGCTACCAAATTCACCCCTCCACTTT	CASSEYGRELPNSPLHF	TRBV2	-	17	many	TRBJ1-6
TGTGCCAGCAGCCTCATAGCGGGAGAGGGAGATACGCAGTATTTT	CASSLIAGEGDTQYF	TRBV28	TRBD2	15	-	TRBJ2-3
TGTGCCAGCAGCGTAGGCGCGGACCAAGAGACCCAGTACTTC	CASSVGADQETQYF	TRBV9	-	14	-	TRBJ2-5
TGCGCCAGCAGCGGGACAGCAGAAGCTTTCTTT	CASSGTAEAFF	TRBV5-1	TRBD1	11	-	TRBJ1-1
TGCGCCAGCAGCTTTACGGGACAGACTGAAGCTTTCTTT	CASSFTGQTEAFF	TRBV5-1	TRBD1	13	many	TRBJ1-1
TGTGCCAGCAGCCTCTTTATCGGGGGCCTCGGGGCCAACGTCCTGACTTTC	CASSLFIGGLGANVLTF	TRBV3-1	-	17	-	TRBJ2-6
TGTGCCAGCAGCTTAGAAGCCGGGTCATTCAATTCACCCCTCCACTTT	CASSLEAGSFNSPLHF	TRBV11-2	-	16	many	TRBJ1-6
TGTGCCAGCAGTTCAAACAGGGGTAATCAGCCCCAGCATTTT	CASSSNRGNQPQHF	TRBV6-1	TRBD1	14	many	TRBJ1-5
TGTGCCACCAGTGATCACAGGGCCGGTAAAGCCAACGTCCTGACTTTC	CATSDHRAGKANVLTF	TRBV24-1	-	16	many	TRBJ2-6
TGTGCCAGCAGCGGGACAGGGGGCGGCCATTATGAAAAACTGTTTTTT	CASSGTGGGHYEKLFF	TRBV14	TRBD1	16	-	TRBJ1-4
TGTGCCAGCAGCCAAGATCGGGGTGGCGCCAGGTTTGCGTCTGGAAACACCATATATTTT	CASSQDRGGARFASGNTIYF	TRBV4-2	-	20	-	TRBJ1-3
TGTGCCAGCAGCTCTAGGACGGCGTCTAACACTGAAGCTTTCTTT	CASSSRTASNTEAFF	TRBV7-8	-	15	many	TRBJ1-1
TGCAGTGCTAGAGATCGACAGGGGGCTGAGACCCAGTACTTC	CSARDRQGAETQYF	TRBV20-1	TRBD1	14	few	TRBJ2-5
TGTGCCAGCAGTTTGGATGCGCGTGTGTATGATGACTACACCTTC	CASSLDARVYDDYTF	TRBV28	-	15	-	TRBJ1-2
TGTGCCAGCAGCGACACAGGGTACTCACCCCTCCACTTT	CASSDTGYSPLHF	TRBV9	-	13	many	TRBJ1-6
TGCAGCGGGGTAGCGAGCAGCTCCTACAATGAGCAGTTCTTC	CSGVASSSYNEQFF	TRBV29-1	-	14	many	TRBJ2-1
TGTGCCAGCAGTTACAAAGGGACTGAATCTCACAATGAGCAGTTCTTC	CASSYKGTESHNEQFF	TRBV6-1	-	16	many	TRBJ2-1
TGTGCCAGCAGTAGGGGACTAGGATCCTACGAGCAGTACTTC	CASSRGLGSYEQYF	TRBV27	TRBD2	14	many	TRBJ2-7
TGTGCCAGCAGTCTCCCAGGTGGAGGGACTGGAAACACCATATATTTT	CASSLPGGGTGNTIYF	TRBV2	-	16	few	TRBJ1-3
TGTGCCGTCTCCGGGACAGGGGGATTCTCGAACACAGATACGCAGTATTTT	CAVSGTGGFSNTDTQYF	TRBV10-3	TRBD1	17	few	TRBJ2-3
TGTGCCAGCTCACGAGACAGGGCACGGAACGAGCAGTACTTC	CASSRDRARNEQYF	TRBV18	TRBD1	14	many	TRBJ2-7
TGTGCCAGCAACAGATACCGTATAGGCAATCAGCCCCAGCATTTT	CASNRYRIGNQPQHF	TRBV5-6	-	15	-	TRBJ1-5